These T cell receptor beta chains were read from a single sample in a study of OX40 agonist ivuxolimab in advanced cancers. Measured with immunoSEQ multiplex PCR; TCRdb has only the in-frame clones, and not every one. In the table there are roughly 70,000 clones, 65% to 90% of which are singletons. The sample here was CD4+ or CD8+ T cells sorted from blood, taken in a trial of the OX40 agonist ivuxolimab. These receptors all come from an adult with an advanced solid tumor such as melanoma, head and neck, liver or kidney cancer. CDR3s include the opening cysteine and the closing phenylalanine or tryptophan. The order of the fields is V gene, D gene, J gene, clone size, CDR3 DNA, CDR3 protein. A D gene is named only where the DNA matches it firmly. Not all rows give a size; the values are once, few, many and, for expanded clones, a class.

>TRBV7-9|TRBD2|TRBJ2-1|NA
TGTGCCAGCAGCGAGACTAGCGGGTGGAACAATGAGCAGTTCTTC
CASSETSGWNNEQFF
>TRBV4-3|TRBD2|TRBJ2-5|NA
TGCGCCAGCAGCCTTGAGACTAGCGGGAGGGCCGTGGAGACCCAGTACTTC
CASSLETSGRAVETQYF
>TRBV4-1|TRBD1|TRBJ2-2|NA
TGCGCCAGCAGCCAAGAGGCAGGCGACAGGGCGGACACCGGGGAGCTGTTTTTT
CASSQEAGDRADTGELFF
>TRBV30|NA|TRBJ1-6|NA
TGTGCCTGGAGTGTACCCGCTACGGCTTCTAATTCACCCCTCCACTTT
CAWSVPATASNSPLHF
>TRBV6-1|NA|TRBJ2-3|NA
TGTGCCAGCAGTGAAGTTCCTAGCACAGATACGCAGTATTTT
CASSEVPSTDTQYF
>TRBV9|NA|TRBJ2-2|few
TGTGCCAGCAGCGTAGTGCAGGAGGGCACCGGGGAGCTGTTTTTT
CASSVVQEGTGELFF
>TRBV30|NA|TRBJ2-3|NA
TGTGCCTGGAGACCGGGAAACACAGATACGCAGTATTTT
CAWRPGNTDTQYF
>TRBV10-3|TRBD2|TRBJ2-1|NA
TGTGCCATCGGACTAGCAGAGTACAATGAGCAGTTCTTC
CAIGLAEYNEQFF
>TRBV5-4|TRBD2|TRBJ2-3|once
TGTGCCAGCAGCTTTGCGGGAGCTACCACAGATACGCAGTATTTT
CASSFAGATTDTQYF
>TRBV9|TRBD1|TRBJ2-7|once
TGTGCCAGCAGCGTAGTTCGGGGCCATCCGGGACAGCCATACGAGCAGTACTTC
CASSVVRGHPGQPYEQYF
>TRBV4-3|NA|TRBJ1-6|NA
TGCGCCAGCAGCCAAGACCGAGGGGAAGGATCACCCCTCCACTTT
CASSQDRGEGSPLHF
>TRBV11-2|NA|TRBJ1-1|NA
TGTGCCAGCAGCTTAGTGGGCAGCTCGAACACTGAAGCTTTCTTT
CASSLVGSSNTEAFF
>TRBV19|NA|TRBJ2-1|NA
TGTGCCAGTAGCATTAGGAGCCCGACCTACAATGAGCAGTTCTTC
CASSIRSPTYNEQFF
>TRBV29-1|NA|TRBJ2-1|few
TGCAGCGTTGAAGACTCTGCGATAAATGAGCAGTTCTTC
CSVEDSAINEQFF
>TRBV4-1|TRBD1|TRBJ1-3|NA
TGCGCCAGCAGCCAAGATCATGGCAGGGGGCCTGGAAACACCATATATTTT
CASSQDHGRGPGNTIYF
>TRBV28|NA|TRBJ2-7|NA
TGTGCCAGCAGTTTACTTTCCTACGAGCAGTACTTC
CASSLLSYEQYF
>TRBV7-8|NA|TRBJ2-5|NA
TGTGCCAGCAGCTTGACGGACCAAGAGACCCAGTACTTC
CASSLTDQETQYF
>TRBV6-1|NA|TRBJ2-7|NA
TGTGCCAGCAGTCGAGACAGCTACGAGCAGTACTTC
CASSRDSYEQYF
>TRBV27|NA|TRBJ1-6|medium-sized
TGTGCCAGCAGTCCCCTGGGGAGTATACAAGGTTCACCCCTCCACTTT
CASSPLGSIQGSPLHF
>TRBV28|NA|TRBJ1-2|once
TGTGCCAGCAGACCTCTGGGTTCAGCTAACTATGGCTACACCTTC
CASRPLGSANYGYTF
>TRBV7-2|TRBD1|TRBJ2-7|NA
TGTGCCAGCAGCTTTCCCGGGACAGGGGGGTCCTACGAGCAGTACTTC
CASSFPGTGGSYEQYF
>TRBV6-6|NA|TRBJ1-5|NA
TGTGCCAGCAGGGGAAGCAATCAGCCCCAGCATTTT
CASRGSNQPQHF
>TRBV30|NA|TRBJ1-3|NA
TGTGCCTGGAGGATCGCGGGCAGAAACACCATATATTTT
CAWRIAGRNTIYF
>TRBV4-3|NA|TRBJ2-7|NA
TGCGCCAGCAGCCTGGGTCACCGTTCCTACGAGCAGTACTTC
CASSLGHRSYEQYF
>TRBV7-9|TRBD1|TRBJ1-5|NA
TGTGCCAGCAGCTCCGACGCCCGACAGGGATATAGCAATCAGCCCCAGCATTTT
CASSSDARQGYSNQPQHF
>TRBV7-2|NA|TRBJ1-1|NA
TGTGCCAGCAGCTTAGCAGGGAACCAGCCAGAAGCTTTCTTT
CASSLAGNQPEAFF
>TRBV29-1|TRBD1|TRBJ1-4|NA
TGCAGCGTTGAGACAGGGGTAAATGAAAAACTGTTTTTT
CSVETGVNEKLFF
>TRBV10-3|NA|TRBJ2-4|NA
TGTGCCATCAGTGACGCTAGCACCCAAGCCAAAAACATTCAGTACTTC
CAISDASTQAKNIQYF